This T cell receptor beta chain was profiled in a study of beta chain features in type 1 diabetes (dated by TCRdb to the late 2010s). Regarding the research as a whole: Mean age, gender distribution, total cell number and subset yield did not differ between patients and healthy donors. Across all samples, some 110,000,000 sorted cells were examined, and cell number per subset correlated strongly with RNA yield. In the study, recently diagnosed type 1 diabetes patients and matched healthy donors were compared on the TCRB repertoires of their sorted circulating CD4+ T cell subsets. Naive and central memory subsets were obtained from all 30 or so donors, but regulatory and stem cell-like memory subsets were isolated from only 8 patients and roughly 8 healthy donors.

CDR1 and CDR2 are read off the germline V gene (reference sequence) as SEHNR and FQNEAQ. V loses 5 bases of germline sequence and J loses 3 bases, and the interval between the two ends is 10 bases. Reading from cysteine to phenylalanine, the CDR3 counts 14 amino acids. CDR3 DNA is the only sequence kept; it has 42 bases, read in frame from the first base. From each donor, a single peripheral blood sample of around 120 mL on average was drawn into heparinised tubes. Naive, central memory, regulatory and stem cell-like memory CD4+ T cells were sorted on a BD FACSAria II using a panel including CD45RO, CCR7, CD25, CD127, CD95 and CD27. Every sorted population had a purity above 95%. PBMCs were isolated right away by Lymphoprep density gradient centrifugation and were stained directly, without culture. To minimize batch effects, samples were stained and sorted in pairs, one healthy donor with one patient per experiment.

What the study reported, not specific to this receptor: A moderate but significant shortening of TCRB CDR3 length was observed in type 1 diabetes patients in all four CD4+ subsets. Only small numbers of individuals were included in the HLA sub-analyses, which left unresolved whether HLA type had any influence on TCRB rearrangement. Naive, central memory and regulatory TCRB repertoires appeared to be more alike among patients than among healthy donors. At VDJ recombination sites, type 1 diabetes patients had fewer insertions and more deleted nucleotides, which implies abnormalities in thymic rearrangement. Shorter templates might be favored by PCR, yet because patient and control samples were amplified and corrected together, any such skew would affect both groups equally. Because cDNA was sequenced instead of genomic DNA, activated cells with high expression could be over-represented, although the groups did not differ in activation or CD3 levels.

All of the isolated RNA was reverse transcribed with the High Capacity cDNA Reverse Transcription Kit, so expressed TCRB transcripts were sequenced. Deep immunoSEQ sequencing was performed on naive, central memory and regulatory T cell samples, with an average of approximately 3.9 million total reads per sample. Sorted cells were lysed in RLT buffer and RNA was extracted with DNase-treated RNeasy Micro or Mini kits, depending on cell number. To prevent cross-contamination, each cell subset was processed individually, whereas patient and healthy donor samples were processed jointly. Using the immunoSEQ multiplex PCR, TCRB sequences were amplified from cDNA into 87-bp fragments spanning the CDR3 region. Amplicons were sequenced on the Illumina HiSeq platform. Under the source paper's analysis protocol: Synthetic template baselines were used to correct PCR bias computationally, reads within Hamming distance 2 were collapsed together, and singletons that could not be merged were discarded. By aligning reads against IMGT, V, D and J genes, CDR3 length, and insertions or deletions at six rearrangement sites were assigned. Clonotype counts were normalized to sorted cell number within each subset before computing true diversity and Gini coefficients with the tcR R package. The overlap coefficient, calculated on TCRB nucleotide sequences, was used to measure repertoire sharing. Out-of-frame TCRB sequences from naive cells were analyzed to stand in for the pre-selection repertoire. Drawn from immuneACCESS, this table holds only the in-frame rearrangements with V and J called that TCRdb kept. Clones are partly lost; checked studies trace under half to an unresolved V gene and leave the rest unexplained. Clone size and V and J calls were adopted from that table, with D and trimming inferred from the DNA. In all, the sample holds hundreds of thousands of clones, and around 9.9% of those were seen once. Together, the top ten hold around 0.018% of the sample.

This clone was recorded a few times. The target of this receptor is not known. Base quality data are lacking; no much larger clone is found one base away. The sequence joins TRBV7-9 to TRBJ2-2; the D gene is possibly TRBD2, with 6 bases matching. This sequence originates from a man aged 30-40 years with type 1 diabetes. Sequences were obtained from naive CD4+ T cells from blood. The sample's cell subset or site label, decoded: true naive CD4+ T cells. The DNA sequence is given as TGTGCCAGCAGCGGCCGGGACTACACCGGGGAGCTGTTTTTT. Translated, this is CASSGRDYTGELFF.